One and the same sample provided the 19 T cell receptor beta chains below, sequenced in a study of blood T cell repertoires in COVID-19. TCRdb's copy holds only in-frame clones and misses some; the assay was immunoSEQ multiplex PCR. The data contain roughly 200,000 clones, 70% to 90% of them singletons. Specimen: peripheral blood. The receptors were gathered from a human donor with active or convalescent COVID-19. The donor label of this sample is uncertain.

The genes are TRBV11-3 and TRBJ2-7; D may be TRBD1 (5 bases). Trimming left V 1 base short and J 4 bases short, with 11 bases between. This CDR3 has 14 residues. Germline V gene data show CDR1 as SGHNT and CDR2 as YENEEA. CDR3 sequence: CASSLGPGLYEQYF. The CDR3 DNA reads TGTGCCAGCAGCTTAGGGCCAGGGCTTTACGAGCAGTACTTC.

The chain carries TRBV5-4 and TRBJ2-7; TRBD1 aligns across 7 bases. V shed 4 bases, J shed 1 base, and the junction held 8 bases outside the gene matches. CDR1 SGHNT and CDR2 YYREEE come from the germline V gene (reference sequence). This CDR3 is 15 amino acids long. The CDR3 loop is CASSPAGDSSYEQYF. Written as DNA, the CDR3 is TGTGCCAGCAGCCCGGCTGGGGACAGTTCCTACGAGCAGTACTTC.

The DNA for the CDR3 is TGTGCCAGCAGCCGTAAGGGGAAGGGGGTGAACACTGAAGCTTTCTTT. This translates into CASSRKGKGVNTEAFF. This sequence joins TRBV4-2 and TRBJ1-1, with D possibly matching TRBD1 (6 bases). V gave up 4 bases and J gave up 0 bases, with 15 bases separating them. The CDR3 spans 16 residues. Germline loops: CDR1 LGHNA, CDR2 YNFKEQ.

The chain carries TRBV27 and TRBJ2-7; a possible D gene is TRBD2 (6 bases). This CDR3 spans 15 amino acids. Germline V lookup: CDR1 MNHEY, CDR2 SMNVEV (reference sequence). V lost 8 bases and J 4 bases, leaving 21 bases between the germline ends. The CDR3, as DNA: TGTGCCAGCTTGTCAAACGGGAGTCCGAAGTACGAGCAGTACTTC. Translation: CASLSNGSPKYEQYF.

CDR3 DNA sequence: TGTGCCAGCCTCGCGGGGGGGCTATACAATGAGCAGTTCTTC. The encoded protein is CASLAGGLYNEQFF. The chain employs TRBV27 and TRBJ2-1, with TRBD2 matching over 9 bases. V lost 8 bases to trimming and J lost 4 bases; unmatched junction nucleotides: 6. Germline assignment: CDR1 MNHEY and CDR2 SMNVEV (reference sequence). CDR3 length equals 14 residues.

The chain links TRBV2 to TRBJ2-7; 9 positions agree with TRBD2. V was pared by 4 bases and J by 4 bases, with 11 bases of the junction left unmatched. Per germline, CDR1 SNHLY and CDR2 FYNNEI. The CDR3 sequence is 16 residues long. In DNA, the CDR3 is TGTGCCAGCAGTGGAGGCACGGGACTAGCAAAATACGAGCAGTACTTC. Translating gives CASSGGTGLAKYEQYF.

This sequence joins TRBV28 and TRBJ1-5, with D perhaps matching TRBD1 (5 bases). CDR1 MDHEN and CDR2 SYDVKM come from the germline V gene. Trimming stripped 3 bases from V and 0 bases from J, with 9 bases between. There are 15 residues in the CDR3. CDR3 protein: CASSFVGLSNQPQHF. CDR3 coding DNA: TGTGCCAGCAGTTTTGTGGGACTTAGCAATCAGCCCCAGCATTTT.

CDR3 nucleotide sequence: TGTGCCAGCAGCTTATCTGCAGGAACTAACTATGGCTACACCTTC. It codes for CASSLSAGTNYGYTF. This chain joins TRBV11-3 and TRBJ1-2, with D unclear. Trimming shortened V by 2 bases and J by 0 bases, and 10 bases separated the two germline ends. Germline CDR1 reads SGHNT; CDR2 reads YENEEA. This CDR3 has 15 amino acids.

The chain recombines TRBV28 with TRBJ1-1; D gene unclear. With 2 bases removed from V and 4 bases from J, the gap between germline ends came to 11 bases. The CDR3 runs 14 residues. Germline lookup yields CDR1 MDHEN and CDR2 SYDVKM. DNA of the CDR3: TGTGCCAGCAGTTTACCTCTCACGGGCACTGAAGCTTTCTTT. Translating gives CASSLPLTGTEAFF.

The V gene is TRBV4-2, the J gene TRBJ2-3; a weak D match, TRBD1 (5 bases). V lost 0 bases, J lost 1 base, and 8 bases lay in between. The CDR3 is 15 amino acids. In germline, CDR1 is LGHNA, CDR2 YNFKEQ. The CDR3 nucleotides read TGTGCCAGCAGCCAAGAAATGGGGCGCACAGATACGCAGTATTTT. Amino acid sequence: CASSQEMGRTDTQYF.

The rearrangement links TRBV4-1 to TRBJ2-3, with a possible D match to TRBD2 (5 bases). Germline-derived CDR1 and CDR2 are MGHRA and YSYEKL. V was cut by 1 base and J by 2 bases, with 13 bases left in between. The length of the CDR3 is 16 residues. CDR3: CASSQVPDRDTDTQYF. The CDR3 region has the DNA TGCGCCAGCAGCCAAGTCCCCGACCGGGACACAGATACGCAGTATTTT.

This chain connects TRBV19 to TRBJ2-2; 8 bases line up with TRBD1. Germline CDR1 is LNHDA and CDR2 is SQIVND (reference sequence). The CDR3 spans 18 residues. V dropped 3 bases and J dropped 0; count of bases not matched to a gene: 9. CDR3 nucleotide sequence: TGTGCCAGTAGTATCGGTCGACAGGGGAACACGAACACCGGGGAGCTGTTTTTT. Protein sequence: CASSIGRQGNTNTGELFF. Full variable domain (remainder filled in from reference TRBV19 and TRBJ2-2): DGGITQSPKYLFRKEGQNVTLSCEQNLNHDAMYWYRQDPGQGLRLIYYSQIVNDFQKGDIAEGYSVSREKKESFPLTVTSAQKNPTAFYLCASSIGRQGNTNTGELFFGEGSRLTVL.

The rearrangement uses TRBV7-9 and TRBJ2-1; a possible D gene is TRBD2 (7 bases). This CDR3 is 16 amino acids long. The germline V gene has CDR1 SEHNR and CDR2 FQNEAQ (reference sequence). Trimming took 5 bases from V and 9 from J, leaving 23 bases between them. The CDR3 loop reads CASSPLEWGGPGEQFF. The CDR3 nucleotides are TGTGCCAGCAGCCCCTTGGAGTGGGGGGGGCCGGGTGAGCAGTTCTTC. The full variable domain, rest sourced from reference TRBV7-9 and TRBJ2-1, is DTGVSQNPRHKITKRGQNVTFRCDPISEHNRLYWYRQTLGQGPEFLTYFQNEAQLEKSRLLSDRFSAERPKGSFSTLEIQRTEQGDSAMYLCASSPLEWGGPGEQFFGPGTRLTVL.

CDR3 sequence (DNA): TGCGCCAGCAGCCAAGAACAGGGCATGACCGCTTTCTTT. It specifies CASSQEQGMTAFF. The genes are TRBV4-1 and TRBJ1-1, with D possibly being TRBD1 (6 bases). The CDR3 has 13 residues. V was pared by 0 bases and J by 11 bases, with 13 bases between. Germline loops: CDR1 MGHRA, CDR2 YSYEKL.

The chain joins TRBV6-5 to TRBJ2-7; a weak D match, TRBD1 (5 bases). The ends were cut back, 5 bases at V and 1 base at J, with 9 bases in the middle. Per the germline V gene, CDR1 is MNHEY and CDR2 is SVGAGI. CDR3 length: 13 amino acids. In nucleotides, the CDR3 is TGTGCCAGCAGTCCGACAGATTCCTACGAGCAGTACTTC. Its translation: CASSPTDSYEQYF.

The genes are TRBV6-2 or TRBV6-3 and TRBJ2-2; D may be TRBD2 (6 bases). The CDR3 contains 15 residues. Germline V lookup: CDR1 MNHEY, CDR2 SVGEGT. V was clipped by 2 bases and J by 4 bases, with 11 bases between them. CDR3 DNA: TGTGCCAGCAGTTACACGAGGGGAGGCACCGGGGAGCTGTTTTTT. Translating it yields CASSYTRGGTGELFF.

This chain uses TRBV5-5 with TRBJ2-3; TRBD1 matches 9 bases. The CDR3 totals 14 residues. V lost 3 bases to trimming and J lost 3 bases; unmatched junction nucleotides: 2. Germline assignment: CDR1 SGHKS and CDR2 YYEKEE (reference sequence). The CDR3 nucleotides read TGTGCCAGCAGCTGGACAGGGGATACAGATACGCAGTATTTT. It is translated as CASSWTGDTDTQYF. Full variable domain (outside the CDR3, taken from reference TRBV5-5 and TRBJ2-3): DAGVTQSPTHLIKTRGQQVTLRCSPISGHKSVSWYQQVLGQGPQFIFQYYEKEERGRGNFPDRFSARQFPNYSSELNVNALLLGDSALYLCASSWTGDTDTQYFGPGTRLTVL.

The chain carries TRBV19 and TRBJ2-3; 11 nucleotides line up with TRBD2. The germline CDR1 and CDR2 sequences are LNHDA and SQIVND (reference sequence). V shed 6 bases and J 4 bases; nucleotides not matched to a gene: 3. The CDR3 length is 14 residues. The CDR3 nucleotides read TGTGCCAGTAGACTAGCGGGAGAGTCAGATACGCAGTATTTT. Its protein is CASRLAGESDTQYF. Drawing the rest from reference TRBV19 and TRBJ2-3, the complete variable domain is DGGITQSPKYLFRKEGQNVTLSCEQNLNHDAMYWYRQDPGQGLRLIYYSQIVNDFQKGDIAEGYSVSREKKESFPLTVTSAQKNPTAFYLCASRLAGESDTQYFGPGTRLTVL.

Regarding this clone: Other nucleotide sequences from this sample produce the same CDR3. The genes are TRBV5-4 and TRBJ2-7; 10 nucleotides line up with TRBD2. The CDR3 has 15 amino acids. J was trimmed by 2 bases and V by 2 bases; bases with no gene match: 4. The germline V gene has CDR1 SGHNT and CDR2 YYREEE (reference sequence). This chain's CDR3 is CASSLAAGGPYEQYF. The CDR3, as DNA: TGTGCCAGCAGCTTAGCAGCGGGAGGGCCCTACGAGCAGTACTTC.